The 29 T cell receptor beta chains below were found in one sample sequenced in a study of T cell changes during pregnancy in multiple sclerosis (dated by TCRdb to the late 2010s). The receptor library was made with the immunoSEQ multiplex PCR assay. TCRdb obtained this table from immuneACCESS and retained in-frame rearrangements with V and J assigned. These tables miss some clones; where compared with another copy, unresolved V genes account for less than half of the shortfall, and the remainder is unexplained. For this sample the table gives about 51,000 clones, of which around 94% were detected only once. Of the sample, about 0.5% falls within the top ten clones. The input for sequencing was CD4+ T cells from peripheral blood mononuclear cells, taken in the second trimester of pregnancy. The receptor source for this set is a female donor with multiple sclerosis, enrolled in a pregnancy study.

V usage is TRBV10-3 and J usage is TRBJ1-1, with TRBD1 matching 11 bases. The germline V gene has CDR1 ENHRY and CDR2 SYGVKD. The CDR3 loop spans 13 amino acids. V dropped 6 bases and J dropped 4; count of bases not matched to a gene: 1. The CDR3 coding sequence is TGTGCCATCAGGGGGACAGGGGGCACTGAAGCTTTCTTT. This sequence encodes CAIRGTGGTEAFF.

This clone was seen once. The CDR3 coding sequence is TGTGCCAGTAGTATGGGCGGAGGGGCATACACTGAAGCTTTCTTT. This sequence encodes CASSMGGGAYTEAFF. The chain uses TRBV19 and TRBJ1-1; a possible D gene is TRBD1 (5 bases). V was pared by 3 bases and J by 3 bases, with 14 bases between. Germline loops: CDR1 LNHDA, CDR2 SQIVND (reference sequence). This CDR3 region has 15 residues.

The chain carries TRBV7-2 and TRBJ2-5; 7 nucleotides agree with TRBD2. Germline loops: CDR1 SGHTA, CDR2 FQGNSA. V lost 2 bases to trimming and J lost 5 bases; unmatched junction nucleotides: 2. This CDR3 has 13 residues. CDR3 region: CASSLWGGETQYF. CDR3 DNA: TGTGCCAGCAGCTTATGGGGGGGGGAGACCCAGTACTTC.

The chain uses TRBV29-1 and TRBJ1-3; tentative D call: TRBD1 (6 bases). From germline, CDR1 is SQVTM and CDR2 ANQGSEA. Trimming stripped 2 bases from V and 0 bases from J, with 14 bases between. There are 16 residues in the CDR3. Written as DNA, the CDR3 is TGCAGCGTTGAATCATACGGGACACCCTCTGGAAACACCATATATTTT. Translating it yields CSVESYGTPSGNTIYF.

Only one count was recorded for this clone. The chain couples TRBV19 to TRBJ1-1, with 9 bases aligning to TRBD1. Germline-derived CDR1 and CDR2 are LNHDA and SQIVND (reference sequence). The V gene end was trimmed by 6 bases and the J gene end by 4 bases; junction bases not matched to a gene: 9. CDR3 length equals 15 residues. The CDR3 reads CASRTGGIRFTEAFF. CDR3 nucleotide sequence: TGTGCCAGTAGAACAGGGGGCATCCGTTTCACTGAAGCTTTCTTT. The full variable domain, its missing parts supplied by reference TRBV19 and TRBJ1-1, is DGGITQSPKYLFRKEGQNVTLSCEQNLNHDAMYWYRQDPGQGLRLIYYSQIVNDFQKGDIAEGYSVSREKKESFPLTVTSAQKNPTAFYLCASRTGGIRFTEAFFGQGTRLTVV.

The chain employs TRBV5-1 and TRBJ1-2, with TRBD1 matching 8 bases. This CDR3 comprises 13 residues. Germline V lookup: CDR1 SGHRS, CDR2 YFSETQ. V gave up 4 bases and J gave up 8 bases; unmatched junction bases: 7. The CDR3 DNA reads as TGCGCCAGCAGCCACGGACAGGGAGGAGGCTACACCTTC. Translating it yields CASSHGQGGGYTF.

The chain uses TRBV18 and TRBJ2-1, with D unclear. The V and J ends lost 4 bases and 5 bases respectively, with 21 bases between them. This CDR3 region has 17 residues. CDR1 KGHSH and CDR2 LQKENI come from the germline V gene. The chain's CDR3 is CASSLPLGPPINNEQFF. In DNA, the CDR3 is TGTGCCAGCTCACTTCCGCTGGGCCCCCCAATCAACAATGAGCAGTTCTTC.

The table lists this clone with a count of one. The chain links TRBV7-2 to TRBJ1-4, with a weak D call TRBD1 (5 bases). V lost 4 bases to trimming and J lost 0 bases, with 15 bases between them. Per germline, CDR1 SGHTA and CDR2 FQGNSA. This CDR3 spans 17 amino acids. CDR3 coding DNA: TGTGCCAGCAGCTCAGACAGCCCACCTGCAACTAATGAAAAACTGTTTTTT. Its protein product is CASSSDSPPATNEKLFF.

V and J are TRBV7-8 and TRBJ1-1; no reliable D call. The length of the CDR3 is 15 residues. The V gene lost 5 bases and the J gene lost 3 bases, with 16 bases spanning the gap. Germline CDR1 reads SGHVS; CDR2 reads FQNEAQ. This CDR3 reads CASSQIRGRDTEAFF. The CDR3, as DNA: TGTGCCAGCAGCCAGATCCGGGGAAGGGACACTGAAGCTTTCTTT.

The gene calls are TRBV5-1 and TRBJ1-2; TRBD1 agrees at 9 bases. Germline V gene sequence: CDR1 SGHRS, CDR2 YFSETQ. The CDR3 sequence is 14 residues long. J lost 7 bases, V lost 0 bases, and 4 bases had no gene match. In nucleotides, the CDR3 is TGCGCCAGCAGCTTGGACAGGGGGCTAGGTGGCTACACCTTC. Translation gives CASSLDRGLGGYTF.

V gene TRBV19 combines with J gene TRBJ2-1; 7 bases are a match to TRBD2. Trimming removed 10 bases from V and 7 bases from J; junction bases left unmatched: 10. CDR1 is LNHDA, CDR2 SQIVND, per germline (reference sequence). CDR3 length equals 13 residues. The DNA of the CDR3 is TGTGCCAACATTTCCGGGGGGAAAAATGAGCAGTTCTTC. As protein: CANISGGKNEQFF.

This chain links TRBV10-3 with TRBJ2-5, with D maybe TRBD1 (5 bases). Trimming cost V 4 bases and J 2 bases, with 8 bases left between them. The CDR3 covers 13 residues. In germline, CDR1 is ENHRY, CDR2 SYGVKD. The CDR3, as DNA: TGTGCCATCAGTGTGACAGATCAAGAGACCCAGTACTTC. Translation gives CAISVTDQETQYF.

The chain has TRBV18 and TRBJ1-1, with D perhaps matching TRBD1 (6 bases). The CDR3 runs 12 residues. V lost 4 bases to trimming and J lost 7 bases, with 10 bases between them. Germline-derived CDR1 and CDR2 are KGHSH and LQKENI. CDR3 residues: CASSRPTGEAFF. CDR3 coding DNA: TGTGCCAGCTCACGGCCGACAGGTGAAGCTTTCTTT.

The chain is built from TRBV5-4 and TRBJ2-7; D not resolved. Germline V gene sequence: CDR1 SGHNT, CDR2 YYREEE (reference sequence). The CDR3 length is 15 residues. The ends were cut back, 3 bases at V and 4 bases at J, with 17 bases in the middle. The CDR3 DNA reads as TGTGCCAGCAGCTCTAGGCAGTCGCTAAGGTACGAGCAGTACTTC. It yields the protein CASSSRQSLRYEQYF.

The chain recombines TRBV27 with TRBJ2-7, with D possibly being TRBD2 (6 bases). The CDR3 is made up of 15 amino acids. Deletions cut 9 bases from V and 2 bases from J, with 20 bases between. Germline-derived CDR1 and CDR2 are MNHEY and SMNVEV (reference sequence). CDR3 sequence reads: CASSNPGLGTYEQYF. DNA of the CDR3: TGTGCCAGTTCCAACCCGGGACTCGGGACCTACGAGCAGTACTTC.

In the case of this clone: Sequence at one end of the junction differs from germline and may be a read error. The same CDR3 also results from other DNA sequences found in this sample. The V call is TRBV6-4, the J call TRBJ1-1; 7 bases align to TRBD1. Germline-derived CDR1 and CDR2 are MRHNA and SNTAGT. The CDR3 consists of 16 residues. CDR3 amino acids: CASSVSPGTVNTEAFF. The CDR3 DNA reads TGTGCCAGCAGTGTCTCTCCCGGGACAGTGAACACCGAAGCTTTCTTT.

V and J are TRBV5-4 and TRBJ2-5; perhaps TRBD2 as D (5 bases). The CDR3 runs to 15 residues. V lost 4 bases and J 5 bases, leaving 18 bases between the germline ends. Germline values: CDR1 SGHNT, CDR2 YYREEE (reference sequence). The CDR3 is CASSPSLTGVETQYF. The CDR3 bases are TGTGCCAGCAGCCCATCCTTAACCGGGGTGGAGACCCAGTACTTC.

This chain uses TRBV18 with TRBJ2-7, with TRBD2 as a possible D gene (5 bases). CDR1 KGHSH and CDR2 LQKENI come from the germline V gene. The CDR3 totals 13 residues. Deletions cut 2 bases from V and 5 bases from J, with 10 bases between. Here the CDR3 reads CASSPGVGDEQYF. CDR3 nucleotides: TGTGCCAGCTCACCAGGGGTCGGGGACGAGCAGTACTTC.

V and J are TRBV21-1 and TRBJ2-5; no check of the table's D call, TRBD1, against the DNA was made. TRBV21-1 is classified as a pseudogene. The CDR3 consists of 12 residues. The CDR3 protein is CASRGRAETQYF. Here the CDR3 DNA reads TGTGCCAGTAGGGGCAGGGCAGAGACCCAGTACTTC.

This clone was recorded only once. The V and J genes are TRBV4-2 and TRBJ1-2; D is unresolved. The V end lost 3 bases, the J end lost 5 bases, and 19 bases lay between the germline ends. The V gene's germline CDR1 is LGHNA and CDR2 YNFKEQ. The CDR3 length is 16 residues. The CDR3 nucleotides are TGTGCCAGCAGCCAGTCCCTAGGCGCGCGCCCTTATGGCTACACCTTC. Translation gives CASSQSLGARPYGYTF.

This clone occurred once. The chain joins TRBV5-6 to TRBJ1-2; D is ambiguous. The CDR3 is 14 amino acids. V gave up 0 bases and J gave up 3 bases, with 9 bases separating them. Germline CDR1 is SGHDT and CDR2 is YYEEEE. This chain's CDR3 is CASSLVRTDYGYTF. CDR3 in DNA: TGTGCCAGCAGCTTGGTCAGGACTGACTATGGCTACACCTTC.

The V call is TRBV2, the J call TRBJ2-5; TRBD2 matches at 8 bases. With V trimmed by 7 bases and J by 4 bases, 11 bases remained unmatched. There are 15 residues in the CDR3. Germline CDR1 SNHLY, CDR2 FYNNEI. In DNA form, the CDR3 reads TGTGCCAGCAACGGGGACGGGGGGGCTTTAGAGACCCAGTACTTC. It is translated as CASNGDGGALETQYF.

The chain joins TRBV5-1 to TRBJ1-1; 9 bases match TRBD1. Trimming removed 3 bases from V and 4 bases from J; junction bases left unmatched: 4. This CDR3 has 14 amino acids. Germline V gene sequence: CDR1 SGHRS, CDR2 YFSETQ. The CDR3 DNA is TGCGCCAGCAGCTGGAGACAGGGGGGCACTGAAGCTTTCTTT. Translated: CASSWRQGGTEAFF.

The chain recombines TRBV6-5 with TRBJ2-5, with 9 bases aligning to TRBD2. V shed 6 bases, J shed 0 bases, and the junction held 5 bases outside the gene matches. Germline lookup yields CDR1 MNHEY and CDR2 SVGAGI. The CDR3 consists of 15 residues. CDR3 sequence (DNA): TGTGCCAGCAGCCCTAGCGGGGAGAACCAAGAGACCCAGTACTTC. Its translation: CASSPSGENQETQYF.

J is TRBJ2-6 and V is TRBV7-6, with a weak D call TRBD2 (6 bases). Germline V gene sequence: CDR1 SGHVS, CDR2 FNYEAQ. This CDR3 comprises 17 residues. V was shortened by 7 bases and J by 2 bases, with 18 bases between the two germline ends. CDR3 loop: CASIQTVGGTGANVLTF. CDR3 DNA: TGTGCCAGCATCCAAACCGTAGGAGGGACTGGGGCCAACGTCCTGACTTTC.

J is TRBJ2-5 and V is TRBV5-4; D unclear. Germline CDR1 and CDR2: SGHNT and YYREEE (reference sequence). The germline V and J ends were trimmed by 4 bases and 3 bases, with 7 bases remaining between them. The CDR3 has 12 residues. The CDR3 DNA reads as TGTGCCAGCAGCGCGCTGAAAGAGACCCAGTACTTC. Its translation: CASSALKETQYF.

This clone was detected a few times. The chain employs TRBV7-2 and TRBJ2-3; 10 nucleotides agree with TRBD2. The ends lost 1 base at V and 5 bases at J; junction bases unmatched: 9. The CDR3 is 17 residues long. Germline-derived CDR1 and CDR2 are SGHTA and FQGNSA. The CDR3 sequence: CASSLDWALAGRDTQYF. The CDR3 nucleotides read TGTGCCAGCAGCTTAGATTGGGCACTAGCGGGGAGAGATACGCAGTATTTT.

V usage is TRBV4-3 and J usage is TRBJ2-5, with a tentative D call TRBD2 (5 bases). CDR3 length equals 16 residues. V lost 1 base, J lost 7 bases, and 19 bases lay in between. Looked up from germline, CDR1 is LGHNA and CDR2 is YSLEER. The CDR3 spells CASSQAGIGVGGTQYF. The DNA for the CDR3 is TGCGCCAGCAGCCAAGCTGGGATCGGCGTTGGAGGGACCCAGTACTTC.

This chain joins TRBV29-1 and TRBJ2-3; a weak D match, TRBD2 (5 bases). V lost 5 bases, J lost 1 base, and 13 bases lay in between. The CDR3 totals 14 residues. CDR1 is SQVTM, CDR2 ANQGSEA, per germline. The CDR3 DNA reads as TGCAGCGTTTACGATTCCGGGGGCACAGATACGCAGTATTTT. Amino acid sequence: CSVYDSGGTDTQYF.